The rows below give T cell receptor beta chains drawn from one sample of a study of T cells in Graves' hyperthyroidism and ophthalmopathy. One entry per CDR3 protein, called by TCRdb with MiXCR from the multiplex PCR reads. This repertoire shows some 490,000 distinct CDR3 sequences, around a fifth found once; its top ten account for around 47%. Specimen: blood. The source is an older woman with Graves' ophthalmopathy. The CDR3 runs from the conserved cysteine through the conserved F or W. Fields, in order: CDR3 protein, CDR3 DNA, V gene, clone size, J gene, D gene. A D gene is named only where the DNA matches it firmly. Clone size appears in some rows only: once, few, many, or a class for an expanded clone.

CASSLREDTRSYNEQFF TGCGCCAGCAGCCTCAGGGAGGACACCCGCTCCTACAATGAGCAGTTCTTC TRBV5-1 . TRBJ2-1 .
CAITLPPGSPTDTQYF TGTGCCATCACCTTACCTCCCGGGTCCCCCACAGATACGCAGTATTTT TRBV10-3 . TRBJ2-3 .
CASKPSGGDNEQFF TGTGCCAGCAAACCTAGCGGGGGGGACAATGAGCAGTTCTTC TRBV2 many TRBJ2-1 TRBD2
CGVAGQETQYF TGTGGGGTAGCGGGACAAGAGACCCAGTACTTC TRBV28 many TRBJ2-5 TRBD2
CAWAQDTQYF TGTGCCTGGGCCCAAGATACGCAGTATTTT TRBV30 few TRBJ2-3 .
CATLDRAERSPEAFF TGTGCCACCTTGGACAGGGCGGAGAGGAGCCCTGAAGCTTTCTTT TRBV6-1 many TRBJ1-1 TRBD1
CSATRGGSMNTEAFF TGCAGCGCCACACGGGGGGGCTCTATGAACACTGAAGCTTTCTTT TRBV20-1 few TRBJ1-1 .
CASSLAPGGLNEQFF TGTGCCAGCAGCTTAGCCCCCGGGGGCCTAAATGAGCAGTTCTTC TRBV7-2 many TRBJ2-1 .
CSARARGQLETQYF TGCAGTGCTAGAGCGAGGGGGCAGTTGGAGACCCAGTACTTC TRBV20-1 few TRBJ2-5 TRBD1
CASSPNLWQLNTEAFF TGTGCCAGCTCACCTAACCTCTGGCAGTTGAACACTGAAGCTTTCTTT TRBV18 . TRBJ1-1 .
CASRRVAGASYEQYF TGTGCCAGCAGAAGAGTGGCGGGGGCATCCTACGAGCAGTACTTC TRBV6-1 . TRBJ2-7 .
CASSLGWSGNTGELFF TGTGCCAGCAGCTTGGGGTGGTCGGGGAACACCGGGGAGCTGTTTTTT TRBV5-5 few TRBJ2-2 .
CASSSPRVGTGYEQYF TGTGCCAGCAGTTCCCCCCGCGTAGGCACCGGCTACGAGCAGTACTTC TRBV6-1 many TRBJ2-7 .
CASSYDRTQPQHF TGTGCCAGCAGTTACGACCGGACCCAGCCCCAGCATTTT TRBV6-5 many TRBJ1-5 .
CATSAPSGSTGEPFF TGTGCCACCAGTGCCCCAAGCGGATCCACCGGGGAGCCGTTTTTT TRBV24-1 few TRBJ2-2 .
CASRGTGHDSYNEQFF TGTGCCAGCAGGGGAACGGGACATGACTCCTACAATGAGCAGTTCTTC TRBV6-1 . TRBJ2-1 .
CASSPAPGQAYNEQFF TGTGCCAGCTCACCAGCACCGGGACAGGCCTACAATGAGCAGTTCTTC TRBV18 . TRBJ2-1 TRBD1
CSARVSMEQREGRGEQFF TGCAGTGCTAGAGTCTCGATGGAGCAGCGGGAGGGCCGGGGTGAGCAGTTCTTC TRBV20-1 few TRBJ2-1 TRBD2
CASSLTSGRSNEQFF TGTGCCAGCAGTCTGACTAGCGGGAGATCCAATGAGCAGTTCTTC TRBV12-3/TRBV12-4 many TRBJ2-1 TRBD2
CASSLGGTRGNTIYF TGTGCCAGCAGCTTAGGCGGGACGCGTGGAAACACCATATATTTT TRBV7-9 . TRBJ1-3 .
CASRVTGGFEQYF TGTGCCAGCCGAGTGACAGGGGGCTTCGAGCAGTACTTC TRBV2 many TRBJ2-7 TRBD1
CASTLMGGTGELFF TGTGCCAGCACCCTAATGGGGGGAACCGGGGAGCTGTTTTTT TRBV12-3/TRBV12-4 many TRBJ2-2 .
CSVDTGTEAFF TGCAGCGTTGATACTGGCACTGAAGCTTTCTTT TRBV29-1 many TRBJ1-1 .
CASSQSGWSQYF TGTGCCAGCAGTCAAAGCGGCTGGTCCCAGTACTTC TRBV6-1 few TRBJ2-5 .
CASRPRGFWNQPQHF TGTGCCAGCAGGCCCAGGGGTTTTTGGAATCAGCCCCAGCATTTT TRBV28 few TRBJ1-5 .
CASSLEAVYGYTF TGCGCCAGCAGCTTGGAAGCCGTTTATGGCTACACCTTC TRBV5-1 . TRBJ1-2 .
CATSDPTGGHTEAFF TGTGCCACCAGTGACCCAACCGGGGGCCACACTGAAGCTTTCTTT TRBV24-1 . TRBJ1-1 .